This is a list of T cell receptor beta chains from one sample in a study of T cells after yellow fever vaccination. TCRdb independently ran MiXCR on the 5' RACE reads; one entry per CDR3 protein. Of about 340,000 distinct CDR3 sequences listed, approximately 12% are singletons. This material consisted of CD4+ T cells sorted from PBMCs, taken 15 days after the yellow fever booster vaccination. The receptors originated from a man aged 18-30 years who received the YFV17D yellow fever vaccine. Both conserved end residues are part of each CDR3. The D gene is left open where the match is weak. A row's size may be missing; if present it is once, few, many or a size class.

>TRBJ2-2|many|TRBV3-1|.
CASSPWGGDAGELFF
TGTGCCAGCAGCCCCTGGGGCGGGGACGCCGGGGAGCTGTTTTTT
>TRBJ2-2|few|TRBV18|.
CASSELAGALTGELFF
TGTGCCAGCTCAGAATTGGCGGGGGCCCTGACCGGGGAGCTGTTTTTT
>TRBJ2-6|many|TRBV12-3/TRBV12-4|TRBD1
CASSHRGSGANVLTF
TGTGCCAGCAGTCACAGGGGTTCTGGGGCCAACGTCCTGACTTTC
>TRBJ2-3|few|TRBV9|TRBD2
CASSVWARSGGVRDTQYF
TGTGCCAGCAGCGTATGGGCCCGTAGCGGGGGGGTCAGGGATACGCAGTATTTT
>TRBJ1-3|.|TRBV28|.
CASSLNMEPGNTIYF
TGTGCCAGCAGTTTAAACATGGAGCCTGGAAACACCATATATTTT
>TRBJ1-6|.|TRBV7-2|.
CASSPSREAPLHF
TGTGCCAGCAGCCCCTCCCGCGAGGCACCCCTCCACTTT
>TRBJ1-2|.|TRBV18|TRBD1
CASSPRQGGNYGYTF
TGTGCCAGCTCACCAAGACAGGGTGGAAACTATGGCTACACCTTC
>TRBJ2-5|many|TRBV18|TRBD1
CASSRRTGEEETQYF
TGTGCCAGCTCACGTCGGACAGGGGAGGAAGAGACCCAGTACTTC
>TRBJ2-7|.|TRBV20-1|.
CSALRPLGTSHEQYF
TGCAGTGCGCTCCGTCCGCTGGGGACCTCCCACGAGCAGTACTTC
>TRBJ2-6|few|TRBV5-1|.
CASSRTDISGANVLTF
TGCGCCAGCAGCCGGACAGACATCTCTGGGGCCAACGTCCTGACTTTC
>TRBJ1-4|many|TRBV6-5|.
CASSRGGPSATNEKLFF
TGTGCCAGCAGCCGCGGGGGGCCATCCGCAACTAATGAAAAACTGTTTTTT
>TRBJ2-3|.|TRBV7-2|.
CASSPRRDTDTQYF
TGTGCCAGCAGCCCTAGGAGGGACACAGATACGCAGTATTTT
>TRBJ1-5|.|TRBV2|.
CASSASASGKQPQHF
TGTGCCAGCAGTGCCTCCGCGTCGGGGAAGCAGCCCCAGCATTTT
>TRBJ2-2|.|TRBV6-1|.
CASKVIGGSGELFF
TGTGCCAGCAAAGTCATCGGGGGATCCGGGGAGCTGTTTTTT
>TRBJ1-1|.|TRBV27|.
CASSFFGTESFF
TGTGCCAGCAGTTTTTTTGGGACTGAATCTTTCTTT
>TRBJ2-5|many|TRBV7-9|TRBD1
CASSLQGVQETQYF
TGTGCCAGCAGCTTACAGGGGGTTCAAGAGACCCAGTACTTC
>TRBJ2-5|many|TRBV9|.
CASSPQGSRYQETQYF
TGTGCCAGCAGCCCCCAGGGGAGTAGGTACCAAGAGACCCAGTACTTC
>TRBJ2-3|few|TRBV12-3/TRBV12-4|TRBD2
CASSRTSWDTDTQYF
TGTGCCAGCAGTAGGACTAGCTGGGACACAGATACGCAGTATTTT
>TRBJ2-7|.|TRBV6-2/TRBV6-3|.
CASSLADRSSYEQYF
TGTGCCAGCAGTCTGGCGGACCGATCCTCCTACGAGCAGTACTTC
>TRBJ1-2|few|TRBV5-6|.
CASSLEEGYYGYTF
TGTGCCAGCAGCTTGGAGGAGGGTTACTATGGCTACACCTTC
>TRBJ1-1|few|TRBV18|.
CASSTTRGGDTEAFF
TGTGCCAGCTCCACCACACGGGGCGGGGACACTGAAGCTTTCTTT
>TRBJ2-1|.|TRBV10-3|TRBD2
CAISLAGGNEQFF
TGTGCCATCAGCCTAGCGGGGGGGAATGAGCAGTTCTTC
>TRBJ1-6|few|TRBV10-3|.
CAISEGRGFEGLHF
TGTGCCATCAGTGAGGGCCGGGGGTTCGAAGGCCTCCACTTT
>TRBJ2-1|many|TRBV5-1|.
CASSLRQGNSYNEQFF
TGCGCCAGCAGCTTGAGGCAGGGTAACTCCTACAATGAGCAGTTCTTC
>TRBJ2-5|few|TRBV5-1|.
CASSLAVPRSKETQYF
TGCGCCAGCAGCTTGGCCGTGCCTAGAAGTAAGGAGACCCAGTACTTC
>TRBJ1-2|few|TRBV27|.
CASRPSLGDRYTF
TGTGCCAGCAGACCCTCGCTTGGGGATCGCTACACCTTC
>TRBJ2-5|few|TRBV5-1|TRBD2
CASSSGLAGGNRQETQYF
TGCGCCAGCAGCTCGGGACTAGCGGGGGGCAACCGACAAGAGACCCAGTACTTC
>TRBJ2-2|many|TRBV12-3/TRBV12-4|.
CANPQGPGELFF
TGTGCCAACCCGCAGGGTCCCGGGGAGCTGTTTTTT
>TRBJ1-3|few|TRBV6-5|.
CASSSGDGHSGNTIYF
TGTGCCAGCAGTTCGGGGGACGGGCACTCTGGAAACACCATATATTTT
>TRBJ1-2|.|TRBV5-6|.
CASSFVGEFRGGYTF
TGTGCCAGCAGCTTCGTCGGGGAGTTCAGGGGTGGCTACACCTTC
>TRBJ2-2|many|TRBV7-2|TRBD2
CASNLREGLNTGELFF
TGTGCCAGCAACCTTCGGGAGGGGCTCAACACCGGGGAGCTGTTTTTT
>TRBJ2-5|.|TRBV3-1|TRBD2
CASSQGFLAGGPETQYF
TGTGCCAGCAGCCAAGGTTTCCTAGCGGGGGGCCCGGAGACCCAGTACTTC
>TRBJ2-2|few|TRBV5-5|TRBD1
CASSWTGAGAGELFF
TGTGCCAGCAGCTGGACAGGGGCGGGCGCCGGGGAGCTGTTTTTT
>TRBJ1-5|.|TRBV2|.
CASSGESNQPQHF
TGTGCCAGCAGTGGGGAGAGCAATCAGCCCCAGCATTTT
>TRBJ1-1|few|TRBV19|.
CASSPRPEQGTEAFF
TGTGCCAGTAGTCCCCGGCCCGAACAGGGCACTGAAGCTTTCTTT
>TRBJ2-3|few|TRBV6-1|.
CASSAGIAADTQYF
TGTGCCAGCAGTGCAGGAATCGCGGCAGATACGCAGTATTTT
>TRBJ1-1|.|TRBV7-9|.
CASSDKGRLNTEAFF
TGTGCCAGCAGCGACAAGGGGCGCCTGAACACTGAAGCTTTCTTT
>TRBJ1-3|few|TRBV12-3/TRBV12-4|TRBD1
CASTVTGFGNTIYF
TGTGCCAGCACCGTGACAGGGTTCGGAAACACCATATATTTT
>TRBJ1-1|.|TRBV27|.
CASSLRGSDTEAFF
TGTGCCAGCAGTTTAAGGGGGTCGGACACTGAAGCTTTCTTT
>TRBJ2-2|.|TRBV5-6|.
CASRQGIRNTGELFF
TGTGCCAGCAGGCAAGGCATTAGGAACACCGGGGAGCTGTTTTTT
>TRBJ2-3|few|TRBV5-6|TRBD1
CASSIPRDRGRTDTQYF
TGTGCCAGCAGCATCCCCCGGGACAGGGGGCGAACAGATACGCAGTATTTT